This TCR beta chain was found in a study of T cells in localized non-small cell lung cancer. Study-level results: With higher T cell density in blood came longer overall survival. Peak T cell clonality was found in uninvolved adjacent lung, exceeding tumor. Within adjacent lung there appeared a median around 57 of the top 100 tumor clones.

Here immunoSEQ multiplex PCR was the method, and the copy in TCRdb shows in-frame clones only, minus some. The sample holds 800 to 950 clones; about 18% are singletons and the top ten take 27%. Germline V gene sequence: CDR1 SGHRS, CDR2 YFSETQ. The CDR3 consists of 14 residues. V trimming: 0 bases; J trimming: 3 bases; junction bases outside the gene matches: 0. Neighboring lung without atypia was obtained no less than 2 cm from the tumor margin. Regarding this clone: Its antigen is not known.

V usage is TRBV5-1 and J usage is TRBJ2-1; the match to TRBD1 covers 7 bases. Sequencing used normal lung tissue next to the tumor, obtained before any cancer treatment. The sequence came from a woman aged 40-75 years with stage II lung adenocarcinoma. CDR3 nucleotide sequence: TGCGCCAGCAGCTTGGGGACAGGCTACAATGAGCAGTTCTTC. The encoded protein is CASSLGTGYNEQFF.